This T cell receptor (beta chain) was retrieved from a study of shared clonotypes between healthy human individuals. In the naive CD8 group, cells lacked CD45RO and were positively selected for CCR7, so terminally differentiated effector memory CD45RA+ cells were left out. As to this clone: As yet, its antigen is unknown.

The data were produced by immunoSEQ multiplex PCR, yet TCRdb's version contains in-frame clones alone and is incomplete. Of around 1.9 million clones listed, about 94% were seen once; the top ten hold around 1.7%. Study-level points and caveats: Generally, estimated richness proved larger in naive subsets than it did in memory subsets.

This clonotype was obtained from a young man in good health. Some clones in this sample may be carry-over from other donors' samples. Sequencing used naive CD8+ T cells from PBMCs.

The CDR3 reads CASGFFLGRTGESTDTQYF. CDR3 bases: TGTGCTAGTGGTTTTTTTTTGGGAAGGACAGGGGAAAGCACAGATACGCAGTATTTT. V usage is TRBV12-5 and J usage is TRBJ2-3; 9 bases align to TRBD1. This CDR3 comprises 19 residues. With V trimmed by 3 bases and J by 0 bases, 13 bases remained unmatched. Germline CDR1 is LGHNT and CDR2 is FRNRAP.